Listed below are T cell receptor beta chains from one sample, sequenced in a study of coeliac disease. Only in-frame clones appear in the TCRdb table, and some are missing; sequencing was by immunoSEQ multiplex PCR. The table records fewer than 850 clones, around 50% of them present only once. Sequenced input: intraepithelial lymphocytes from the gut. The origin of the receptors is a woman between 50 and 59 years old without celiac disease. Both conserved end residues are part of each CDR3. D genes are given only for firm matches. Rows may omit the clone size; those that give it use once, few, many or a size class.

TRBJ2-6 TRBV11-3 . . CASSKISDLGQSRANVLTF TGTGCCAGCAGCAAGATATCCGATCTCGGACAAAGTCGGGCCAACGTCCTGACTTTC
TRBJ2-7 TRBV28 . . CASSLDGWEQYF TGTGCCAGCAGTTTAGACGGGTGGGAGCAGTACTTC
TRBJ2-5 TRBV10-3 . . CAISSSGGEQETQYF TGTGCCATCAGTTCGTCAGGCGGGGAACAAGAGACCCAGTACTTC
TRBJ2-5 TRBV14 medium-sized TRBD2 CASSQDRWASGEPQETQYF TGTGCCAGCAGCCAAGATAGGTGGGCTAGCGGGGAGCCCCAAGAGACCCAGTACTTC
TRBJ2-5 TRBV28 . . CASSFAREDEETQYF TGTGCCAGCAGTTTCGCCAGGGAGGACGAAGAGACCCAGTACTTC
TRBJ2-1 TRBV9 . TRBD2 CASSVGTSGGNPSDYNEQFF TGTGCCAGCAGCGTAGGGACTAGCGGGGGGAACCCCTCGGACTACAATGAGCAGTTCTTC
TRBJ2-7 TRBV19 . TRBD1 CASSATGRRYEQYF TGTGCCAGTAGTGCGACAGGGAGAAGGTACGAGCAGTACTTC
TRBJ2-1 TRBV5-6 hyperexpanded . CVSWGGTFNEQFF TGTGTCTCGTGGGGCGGTACTTTCAATGAGCAGTTCTTC
TRBJ2-3 TRBV5-6 . . CASSAPGLGFSTDTQYF TGTGCCAGCAGCGCTCCGGGACTCGGGTTCTCCACAGATACGCAGTATTTT
TRBJ2-1 TRBV27 few TRBD1 CASSLLGSGTGIHEQFF TGTGCCAGCAGTTTATTGGGATCCGGGACAGGGATCCATGAGCAGTTCTTC
TRBJ2-3 TRBV11-2 . TRBD1 CASTLGQARSSTDTQYF TGTGCCAGCACCCTCGGACAGGCCCGTTCTAGCACAGATACGCAGTATTTT
TRBJ2-7 TRBV5-1 . . CASRAGNYEQYF TGCGCCAGCAGGGCAGGGAACTACGAGCAGTACTTC
TRBJ2-7 TRBV30 once . CAWSVTGGYEQYF TGTGCCTGGAGTGTAACGGGTGGTTACGAGCAGTACTTC
TRBJ2-7 TRBV4-1 large . CASSQGPGEQYF TGCGCCAGCAGCCAAGGGCCAGGGGAGCAGTACTTC
TRBJ1-3 TRBV29-1 few . CSVVLWASGNTIYF TGCAGCGTTGTTCTGTGGGCCTCTGGAAACACCATATATTTT
TRBJ2-2 TRBV6-1 . TRBD1 CASGQGVDTGELFF TGTGCCAGCGGGCAGGGGGTCGACACCGGGGAGCTGTTTTTT
TRBJ1-2 TRBV5-5 . . CASRDFSRKTYGYTF TGTGCCAGCCGGGATTTCTCGCGAAAGACCTATGGCTACACCTTC
TRBJ1-4 TRBV6-9 few TRBD1 CASSWSQGAGEKLFF TGTGCCAGCAGTTGGTCACAGGGGGCGGGTGAAAAACTGTTTTTT
TRBJ2-2 TRBV9 . . CASSVPPNVNTGELFF TGTGCCAGCAGCGTACCGCCTAACGTGAACACCGGGGAGCTGTTTTTT
TRBJ1-6 TRBV5-8 medium-sized . CASSLGDNYNSPLHF TGTGCCAGCAGCTTGGGGGACAACTATAATTCACCCCTCCACTTT
TRBJ2-3 TRBV6-5 . TRBD1 CASSYLGQATDTQYF TGTGCCAGCAGTTATTTAGGACAGGCCACAGATACGCAGTATTTT
TRBJ2-7 TRBV6-1 . TRBD1 CASRIPGQEYEQYF TGTGCCAGCAGAATCCCGGGACAGGAGTACGAGCAGTACTTC
TRBJ1-3 TRBV6-1 few . CASIETADSGNTIYF TGTGCCAGCATAGAGACAGCAGACTCTGGAAACACCATATATTTT
TRBJ1-6 TRBV4-1 . TRBD1 CASSQDEQGNSPLHF TGCGCCAGCAGCCAAGATGAACAGGGGAATTCACCCCTCCACTTT
TRBJ2-7 TRBV5-1 . TRBD2 CASSLFSGGLSYEQYF TGCGCCAGCAGCTTGTTCAGCGGGGGCCTCTCCTACGAGCAGTACTTC
TRBJ1-6 TRBV9 . . CASSVRGGGNSPLHF TGTGCCAGCAGCGTAAGGGGAGGTGGGAATTCACCCCTCCACTTT
TRBJ2-5 TRBV7-6 . TRBD2 CASSLGASLAGGPQETQYF TGTGCCAGCAGCTTAGGGGCCTCGCTAGCGGGGGGGCCACAAGAGACCCAGTACTTC
TRBJ1-2 TRBV20-1 . . CSARGVYGYTF TGCAGTGCTAGAGGAGTCTATGGCTACACCTTC
TRBJ2-3 TRBV5-6 . TRBD1 CASRGLPGTGGTDTQYF TGTGCCAGCAGGGGGTTACCCGGGACAGGGGGCACAGATACGCAGTATTTT
TRBJ1-1 TRBV6-1 few TRBD1 CASSDRDRGPNTEAFF TGTGCCAGCAGTGATCGGGACAGGGGGCCGAACACTGAAGCTTTCTTT
TRBJ1-1 TRBV7-6 few TRBD1 CASSAGQLNTEAFF TGTGCCAGCAGCGCGGGACAGTTGAACACTGAAGCTTTCTTT
TRBJ2-7 TRBV5-1 . . CASSVGTSSSYEQYF TGCGCCAGCAGCGTCGGGACTTCTAGCTCCTACGAGCAGTACTTC
TRBJ1-2 TRBV5-4 few . CASSFFDGSNGYTF TGTGCCAGCAGCTTTTTCGATGGTAGTAATGGCTACACCTTC
TRBJ2-7 TRBV2 . TRBD1 CASSARLGQGVEEQYF TGTGCCAGCAGTGCCCGGTTGGGACAGGGGGTAGAGGAGCAGTACTTC
TRBJ2-5 TRBV5-8 . TRBD2 CASSLGILAGAIQETQYF TGTGCCAGCAGCTTGGGTATTCTAGCGGGGGCCATCCAAGAGACCCAGTACTTC
TRBJ1-1 TRBV25-1 . . CASRRGTEAFF TGTGCCAGCAGAAGGGGGACTGAAGCTTTCTTT
TRBJ2-2 TRBV6-6 once . CASSYDGRGNTGELFF TGTGCCAGCAGTTACGACGGCCGGGGGAACACCGGGGAGCTGTTTTTT
TRBJ1-1 TRBV13 medium-sized . CASSLGGGNTEAFF TGTGCCAGCAGCTTAGGGGGGGGGAACACTGAAGCTTTCTTT
TRBJ1-2 TRBV19 hyperexpanded . CATLGQGLYGYTF TGTGCCACCTTGGGGCAGGGGCTCTATGGCTACACCTTC
TRBJ1-2 TRBV10-3 . . CAISPVLTENYGYTF TGTGCCATCAGCCCCGTTCTAACAGAGAACTATGGCTACACCTTC
TRBJ2-1 TRBV7-6 few TRBD2 CASSLAGAGGHNEQFF TGTGCCAGCAGCTTAGCGGGAGCGGGGGGTCATAATGAGCAGTTCTTC
TRBJ1-2 TRBV5-6 . . CASSLDGHHLYGYTF TGTGCCAGCAGCTTGGATGGGCACCATCTCTATGGCTACACCTTC
TRBJ2-3 TRBV27 medium-sized TRBD2 CASSLWGSGEADTQYF TGTGCCAGCAGTTTATGGGGTAGCGGGGAGGCAGATACGCAGTATTTT
TRBJ1-4 TRBV5-1 . . CASSLEKSGNEKLFF TGCGCCAGCAGCTTGGAAAAGTCAGGCAATGAAAAACTGTTTTTT
TRBJ1-2 TRBV10-2 . TRBD1 CASSTTGDYGYTF TGCGCCAGCAGCACTACAGGGGACTATGGCTACACCTTC
TRBJ2-1 TRBV30 . TRBD1 CAWSAGTGGLDEQFF TGTGCCTGGAGTGCAGGGACAGGGGGATTAGATGAGCAGTTCTTC
TRBJ1-1 TRBV7-2 . . CASSPYLHTEAFF TGTGCCAGCAGCCCTTACTTGCACACTGAAGCTTTCTTT
TRBJ1-1 TRBV18 few . CASSPLGGDTEAFF TGTGCCAGCTCACCACTAGGGGGGGACACTGAAGCTTTCTTT
TRBJ1-1 TRBV30 large . CAWKQAPNTEAFF TGTGCCTGGAAACAGGCCCCGAACACTGAAGCTTTCTTT
TRBJ2-7 TRBV5-6 few TRBD1 CASSSGQGAYEQYF TGTGCCAGCAGCTCGGGACAGGGGGCCTACGAGCAGTACTTC
TRBJ2-2 TRBV11-2 . . CASSLEARSGELFF TGTGCCAGCAGCTTAGAAGCTAGATCCGGGGAGCTGTTTTTT
TRBJ2-1 TRBV7-6 once . CASSLTSSSYNEQFF TGTGCCAGCAGCTTGACTTCGAGCTCCTACAATGAGCAGTTCTTC
TRBJ2-3 TRBV6-4 . TRBD2 CASPSGGAGLTDTQYF TGTGCCAGCCCGAGCGGGGGGGCTGGGTTGACAGATACGCAGTATTTT
TRBJ1-5 TRBV7-2 once . CASSATTNQPQHF TGTGCCAGCAGCGCAACGACTAATCAGCCCCAGCATTTT
TRBJ1-3 TRBV9 . TRBD1 CASSTQGTSGNTIYF TGTGCCAGCAGCACACAGGGGACCTCTGGAAACACCATATATTTT
TRBJ2-7 TRBV7-2 few TRBD2 CASSLSTAGGTFYEQYF TGTGCCAGCAGCTTATCCACAGCGGGGGGTACTTTCTACGAGCAGTACTTC
TRBJ1-1 TRBV7-9 . . CASEGENTEAFF TGTGCCAGCGAGGGTGAGAACACTGAAGCTTTCTTT
TRBJ2-3 TRBV27 once TRBD2 CASSRQTSADTQYF TGTGCCAGCAGCCGGCAGACTAGCGCAGATACGCAGTATTTT
TRBJ1-1 TRBV25-1 . . CASSPGHLAFF TGTGCCAGCAGTCCGGGACATCTCGCTTTCTTT